Listed below are T cell receptor beta chains from one sample, sequenced in a study of tumor-infiltrating lymphocytes in localized non-small cell lung cancer. Only in-frame clones appear in the TCRdb table, and some are missing; sequencing was by immunoSEQ multiplex PCR. Of 9,300 or so clones in the sample, 75% are singletons; the top ten hold 5.7%. Sequencing used uninvolved lung tissue not adjacent to the tumor. The receptors stem from a human donor with non-small cell lung cancer. Both conserved end residues are part of each CDR3. D genes are given only for firm matches. Clone size is not always given. Where it is, it says once, few, many or a class for expanded clones.

clone_size,d_call,j_call,v_call,cdr3_nt,cdr3_aa
.,TRBD2,TRBJ2-3,TRBV5-1,TGCGCCAGCAGCTTGGTACTAGCGGGATCTGGAGATACGCAGTATTTT,CASSLVLAGSGDTQYF
once,.,TRBJ2-5,TRBV2,TGTGCCAGCAGTGAGAGGAGGGAGACCCAGTACTTC,CASSERRETQYF
few,.,TRBJ2-2,TRBV6-8,TGTGCCAGCAGTTACTCGCGTCAATTCACCGGGGAGCTGTTTTTT,CASSYSRQFTGELFF
medium-sized,.,TRBJ1-2,TRBV11-2,TGTGCCAGCAGCTTAGGGAGGAGGTCTGGCTACACCTTC,CASSLGRRSGYTF
once,.,TRBJ2-7,TRBV10-2,TGCGCCAGCAGCGCGGTTTCGTCCGAGCAGTACTTC,CASSAVSSEQYF
.,TRBD2,TRBJ2-1,TRBV6-6,TGTGCCAGCAGTACCCCGGGGACTAGCGGGATAAATGAGCAGTTCTTC,CASSTPGTSGINEQFF
.,TRBD1,TRBJ2-1,TRBV11-2,TGTGCCAGCAGCTTAGGGAGCAGGGGGAATGAGCAGTTCTTC,CASSLGSRGNEQFF
.,.,TRBJ1-2,TRBV5-1,TGCGCCAGCAGCCCTGACAGCTATGGCTACACCTTC,CASSPDSYGYTF
.,TRBD2,TRBJ2-4,TRBV5-1,TGCGCCAGCAGCCCACACTTGTCGAGCGGGAGTACCAAAAACATTCAGTACTTC,CASSPHLSSGSTKNIQYF
.,.,TRBJ2-6,TRBV7-2,TGTGCCAGCAGCTTAGAGGTGAGTGTTTGGAGTGGGGCCAACGTCCTGACTTTC,CASSLEVSVWSGANVLTF
.,TRBD2,TRBJ2-7,TRBV28,TGTGCCAGCAGTTTATTAGCTAGCGGGGGCGGGGAGCAGTACTTC,CASSLLASGGGEQYF